This T cell receptor (beta chain) was identified during a study of OX40 agonist ivuxolimab in advanced cancers. Context from the whole study: Ivuxolimab, which targeted the costimulatory receptor OX40 (CD134), was an agonistic, fully human IgG2 monoclonal antibody. Intravenous ivuxolimab was administered to patients every 2 weeks at six dose levels: 0.01, 0.1, 0.3, 1.5, 3 and 10 mg/kg. Among the 52 dose-escalation patients, roughly 20 had hepatocellular carcinoma, 15 or so melanoma, 9 renal cell carcinoma and 9 head and neck cancer. A male proportion of 82.7% and a mean age of about 60 years, ranging from about 20 to 79, were recorded for the dose-escalation cohort. Prior anti-PD-1, anti-PD-L1 or anti-CTLA-4 therapy was permitted, and checkpoint inhibitors had been received by about 36% of dose-escalation patients. Three dose-escalation patients achieved partial responses, one with hepatocellular carcinoma and two with cutaneous melanoma. Peripheral TCRbeta sequencing was intended to test whether TCR sequence diversity was altered and clonal T-cell expansion was caused by ivuxolimab. The paper covers the monotherapy dose-escalation part of the phase I ivuxolimab trial, which included N of about 50 patients. Overall study outcomes, separate from this receptor: Clonal expansion of both CD4+ and CD8+ blood T cells was observed from baseline to week 6 at doses 0.1 to 3.0 mg/kg. After ivuxolimab, more expanded clones were found on average in CD8+ T cells than in CD4+ T cells. Partial responders in the 0.1-3.0 mg/kg groups had among the lowest normalized peripheral clonal expansion, especially among CD8+ T cells. Low levels of normalized T-cell clonal expansion were also seen in some patients who did not respond. Which antigens the clonally expanded peripheral T cells were specific for was not determined.

Genomic DNA was isolated from the sorted cells so that the TCRbeta CDR3 region could be sequenced. The immunoSEQ Assay was used for sequencing of TCRbeta CDR3 regions. TCRdb provides this immuneACCESS table in a form limited to in-frame rearrangements. Some clones are lacking; in checked studies, under half of them reflect an unresolved V gene, and why the rest are absent is not known. The table for this sample lists fewer than 100,000 clones; under 85% of them were counted only once. The ten largest clonotypes hold over 0.4% of the sample. About this clone itself: The clone's antigen remains unknown. Base qualities were left out, and no much larger clone turns up one base away.

CDR1 is given as MNHEY and CDR2 as SVGAGI, both from the germline V gene. The CDR3 starts with the cysteine, ends with the phenylalanine, and has 15 residues. Here the CDR3 DNA is all that survives: 45 bases in frame from base 1. Trimming removed 0 bases from V and 0 bases from J, leaving 9 bases between the germline ends. The trial excluded patients who had a history of autoimmune disease or who were on systemic immunosuppression. Peripheral blood for TCR sequencing was collected from all dose cohorts at baseline, on cycle 4 day 1, and on cycle 7 day 1. The samples were taken from a phase I, first-in-human, multicenter, open-label dose-escalation trial of ivuxolimab. Adults with locally advanced or metastatic melanoma, renal cell carcinoma, hepatocellular carcinoma or head and neck squamous cell carcinoma were enrolled in the trial. Before TCR sequencing, CD4+ and CD8+ T cells were separately sorted from peripheral blood.

Recombination joined TRBV6-5 with TRBJ2-7; too little of a D gene remains to name it. Sample: CD4+ or CD8+ T cells sorted from blood, taken in a trial of the OX40 agonist ivuxolimab. This clonotype was obtained from an adult with an advanced solid tumor such as melanoma, head and neck, liver or kidney cancer. The CDR3 loop reads CASSYSMTVSYEQYF. The nucleotides are TGTGCCAGCAGTTACTCGATGACGGTCTCCTACGAGCAGTACTTC.